Following are 32 T cell receptor beta chains from one sample sequenced in a study of blood T cell repertoires in COVID-19 (dated by TCRdb to about 2020). The library relied on the immunoSEQ multiplex PCR assay. TCRdb retrieved this table from immuneACCESS and kept in-frame rearrangements only. Not all clones are present; in checked studies, unresolved V genes account for under half, and no reason is known for the remainder. In all, the sample holds 70,000 to 100,000 clones, and 70% to 90% of those were seen once. The ten most abundant clones make up about 2.7% of the sample. The sequenced sample was peripheral blood. The origin of the receptors is a woman older than 75 with acute or convalescent COVID-19.

The V gene is TRBV6-2 or TRBV6-3, the J gene TRBJ2-1; a possible D gene is TRBD2 (6 bases). The length of the CDR3 is 15 residues. Germline V CDR1 and CDR2: MNHEY, SVGEGT. The ends were cut back, 2 bases at V and 0 bases at J, with 8 bases in the middle. Written as DNA, the CDR3 is TGTGCCAGCAGTTACGGGGGGAGCTCCTACAATGAGCAGTTCTTC. It yields the protein CASSYGGSSYNEQFF.

This chain links TRBV11-3 with TRBJ1-1; D perhaps matches TRBD1 (5 bases). The germline V and J ends were trimmed by 1 base and 7 bases, with 7 bases remaining between them. Germline CDR1 and CDR2: SGHNT and YENEEA. The CDR3 spans 12 residues. Written as DNA, the CDR3 is TGTGCCAGCAGCTTAGCGCAGGGTGAAGCTTTCTTT. Amino acid sequence: CASSLAQGEAFF. The whole variable domain, filled in from reference TRBV11-3 and TRBJ1-1, reads EAGVVQSPRYKIIEKKQPVAFWCNPISGHNTLYWYLQNLGQGPELLIRYENEEAVDDSQLPKDRFSAERLKGVDSTLKIQPAELGDSAVYLCASSLAQGEAFFGQGTRLTVV.

The V and J genes are TRBV7-8 and TRBJ2-4; 9 positions agree with TRBD2. Trimming at V came to 5 bases and at J to 1 base, leaving 15 bases not matched to a gene. CDR1 is SGHVS and CDR2 is FQNEAQ in the germline V gene. The CDR3 loop spans 19 amino acids. The CDR3 loop is CASSALGGLAGLAKNIQYF. The CDR3 DNA reads as TGTGCCAGCAGCGCCCTCGGGGGTCTAGCGGGACTGGCCAAAAACATTCAGTACTTC. Based on the CDR3 plus reference TRBV7-8 and TRBJ2-4, the full variable domain is GAGVSQSPRYKVAKRGQDVALRCDPISGHVSLFWYQQALGQGPEFLTYFQNEAQLDKSGLPSDRFFAERPEGSVSTLKIQRTQQEDSAVYLCASSALGGLAGLAKNIQYFGAGTRLSVL.

The rearrangement uses TRBV19 and TRBJ2-7; D not resolved. The germline V gene has CDR1 LNHDA and CDR2 SQIVND (reference sequence). Trimming removed 0 bases at V and 2 bases at J, with 14 bases between. The CDR3 consists of 16 residues. CDR3 nucleotides: TGTGCCAGTAGTATAGAGGGCTCCCACCTGACCTACGAGCAGTACTTC. It specifies CASSIEGSHLTYEQYF.

V usage is TRBV3-1 (or the pseudogene TRBV3-2) and J usage is TRBJ2-3; the D is unclear. The germline gives CDR1 LGHDT, CDR2 YNNKEL (reference sequence). The CDR3 totals 12 residues. V shed 4 bases and J shed 1 base, with 3 bases lying between them. CDR3 DNA: TGTGCCAGCAGCCCGGGCACAGATACGCAGTATTTT. Translation: CASSPGTDTQYF.

J is TRBJ1-4 and V is TRBV29-1, with a tentative D call TRBD1 (6 bases). CDR3 length: 13 residues. V was shortened by 4 bases and J by 8 bases, with 14 bases between the two germline ends. Germline CDR1 SQVTM, CDR2 ANQGSEA. The DNA for the CDR3 is TGCAGCGTTGCTCAACAGGGTGGGGAAAAACTGTTTTTT. Its protein is CSVAQQGGEKLFF.

The chain recombines TRBV19 with TRBJ1-5, with TRBD1 identical over 8 bases. There are 15 residues in the CDR3. The V gene's germline CDR1 is LNHDA and CDR2 SQIVND (reference sequence). With 6 bases clipped from V and 0 bases from J, the junction kept 4 bases outside the gene matches. The CDR3 coding sequence is TGTGCCAGTAGGACAGGGGATTATAGCAATCAGCCCCAGCATTTT. This gives the protein CASRTGDYSNQPQHF. The variable domain in full, with the rest retrieved from reference TRBV19 and TRBJ1-5, is DGGITQSPKYLFRKEGQNVTLSCEQNLNHDAMYWYRQDPGQGLRLIYYSQIVNDFQKGDIAEGYSVSREKKESFPLTVTSAQKNPTAFYLCASRTGDYSNQPQHFGDGTRLSIL.

The CDR3 loop reads CASSGVDEQYF. CDR3 DNA sequence: TGTGCCAGCAGTGGCGTTGACGAGCAGTACTTC. The rearrangement joins TRBV2 to TRBJ2-7; D uncertain. This CDR3 spans 11 amino acids. Germline CDR1 reads SNHLY; CDR2 reads FYNNEI. Trimming cost V 4 bases and J 5 bases, with 6 bases left between them.

The chain is built from TRBV5-4 and TRBJ2-5; a possible D gene is TRBD2 (7 bases). The germline V and J ends were trimmed by 4 bases and 5 bases, with 21 bases remaining between them. The CDR3 sequence is 16 residues long. Germline CDR1 reads SGHNT; CDR2 reads YYREEE (reference sequence). The CDR3 nucleotides are TGTGCCAGCAGCACAGGACTACTAGCGAGGGGGGAGACCCAGTACTTC. Translating gives CASSTGLLARGETQYF.

The chain uses TRBV4-1 and TRBJ1-3, with 7 bases fitting TRBD1. The germline gives CDR1 MGHRA, CDR2 YSYEKL. Unmatched junction bases numbered 11, after V lost 3 bases and J lost 0 bases. The CDR3 extends over 18 amino acids. The CDR3 loop is CASSQGTGTVSSGNTIYF. The CDR3, as DNA: TGCGCCAGCAGCCAGGGTACCGGGACAGTGAGCTCTGGAAACACCATATATTTT.

Here the CDR3 DNA reads TGTGCCAGCCAGACAGGGGGGACGGAGACCCAGTACTTC. As protein: CASQTGGTETQYF. The genes are TRBV18 and TRBJ2-5; 9 nucleotides line up with TRBD1. The CDR3 loop spans 13 amino acids. Per the germline V gene, CDR1 is KGHSH and CDR2 is LQKENI. The junction had 6 bases not matched to a gene; V was cut back by 8 bases and J by 5 bases.

The chain recombines TRBV6-2 or TRBV6-3 with TRBJ1-1, with TRBD1 as a possible D gene (5 bases). Trimming left V 2 bases short and J 4 bases short, with 8 bases between. This CDR3 contains 13 residues. Germline V gene data show CDR1 as MNHEY and CDR2 as SVGEGT. Here the CDR3 reads CASSYGGTTEAFF. CDR3 in DNA: TGTGCCAGCAGTTACGGGGGGACCACTGAAGCTTTCTTT.

This clone was observed a single time. The chain is built from TRBV7-2 and TRBJ1-2; 10 bases are a match to TRBD1. The CDR3 totals 15 residues. The ends lost 5 bases at V and 4 bases at J; junction bases unmatched: 7. Germline CDR1 reads SGHTA; CDR2 reads FQGNSA. CDR3 sequence reads: CASSLRQGAGYGYTF. CDR3 DNA sequence: TGTGCCAGCAGCCTGAGACAGGGGGCTGGCTATGGCTACACCTTC.

V is TRBV18 and J is TRBJ2-1, with TRBD2 matching 9 bases. The CDR3 sequence is 16 residues long. Germline V lookup: CDR1 KGHSH, CDR2 LQKENI. Trimming at V came to 0 bases and at J to 2 bases, leaving 2 bases not matched to a gene. CDR3 sequence: CASSPPGGGAYNEQFF. The CDR3 DNA is TGTGCCAGCTCACCACCGGGCGGGGGGGCCTACAATGAGCAGTTCTTC.

J is TRBJ1-2 and V is TRBV2, with a possible D match to TRBD1 (5 bases). The length of the CDR3 is 15 residues. Trimming pared 5 bases from V and 4 bases from J, leaving 17 bases between. Germline-derived CDR1 and CDR2 are SNHLY and FYNNEI. The CDR3 DNA is TGTGCCAGCAGTTTTTCCTTACAGGAGATCTATGGCTACACCTTC. It specifies CASSFSLQEIYGYTF. The whole variable domain, remainder taken from reference TRBV2 and TRBJ1-2, is EPEVTQTPSHQVTQMGQEVILRCVPISNHLYFYWYRQILGQKVEFLVSFYNNEISEKSEIFDDQFSVERPDGSNFTLKIRSTKLEDSAMYFCASSFSLQEIYGYTFGSGTRLTVV.

A few counts support this clone. V usage is TRBV19 and J usage is TRBJ2-7; 7 bases are a match to TRBD2. Germline V gene data show CDR1 as LNHDA and CDR2 as SQIVND (reference sequence). The CDR3 has 14 residues. V shed 6 bases and J 3 bases; nucleotides not matched to a gene: 8. CDR3 nucleotide sequence: TGTGCCAGTAGGCACCCCGGCGGGGGCTACGAGCAGTACTTC. This gives the protein CASRHPGGGYEQYF.

The gene calls are TRBV5-1 and TRBJ1-1; D unresolved. The V and J ends lost 4 bases and 0 bases respectively, with 10 bases between them. CDR1 and CDR2 (germline): SGHRS, YFSETQ. CDR3 length: 14 residues. The CDR3 DNA is TGCGCCAGCAGCCCAATGTCCATGAACACTGAAGCTTTCTTT. Protein product: CASSPMSMNTEAFF.

This sequence joins TRBV4-2 and TRBJ1-5, with a weak D call TRBD1 (5 bases). Trimming left V 1 base short and J 0 bases short, with 7 bases between. The CDR3 loop spans 15 amino acids. Per the germline V gene, CDR1 is LGHNA and CDR2 is YNFKEQ. As DNA, the CDR3 is TGTGCCAGCAGCCAAGGGGGGGATAGCAATCAGCCCCAGCATTTT. Protein sequence: CASSQGGDSNQPQHF.

With regard to this clone: At the DNA level, this CDR3 is encoded by other sequences in the same sample as well. The chain carries TRBV9 and TRBJ2-3; no clear D. The CDR3 consists of 12 residues. Between the trimmed V and J ends, which lost 4 bases and 1 base, there was a span of 4 bases. The germline CDR1 and CDR2 sequences are SGDLS and YYNGEE. DNA of the CDR3: TGTGCCAGCAGCCTCCGCACAGATACGCAGTATTTT. It translates to CASSLRTDTQYF.

V gene TRBV2 combines with J gene TRBJ1-2; 7 bases agree with TRBD1. CDR1 and CDR2 (germline): SNHLY, FYNNEI. J gave up 6 bases and V 2 bases, and 6 bases lay outside the gene matches. The CDR3 loop spans 14 amino acids. CDR3 sequence (DNA): TGTGCCAGCAGTGAAACAGGGGAGTCGAATGGCTACACCTTC. This translates into CASSETGESNGYTF.

The chain is built from TRBV5-1 and TRBJ1-1; the match to TRBD1 covers 8 bases. V shed 0 bases, J shed 0 bases, and the junction held 1 base outside the gene matches. The CDR3 is 15 amino acids. CDR1 is SGHRS and CDR2 is YFSETQ in the germline V gene. This chain's CDR3 is CASSLAGGMNTEAFF. The CDR3 DNA follows: TGCGCCAGCAGCTTGGCAGGGGGCATGAACACTGAAGCTTTCTTT.

The chain has TRBV7-8 and TRBJ1-5; weak D call: TRBD1 (5 bases). This CDR3 has 15 amino acids. Trimming took off 3 bases at V and 6 bases at J, with 15 bases between the two ends. Germline CDR1 is SGHVS and CDR2 is FQNEAQ. The CDR3 is CASSFSGDSRQPQHF. The CDR3 coding sequence is TGTGCCAGCAGCTTTTCGGGGGATAGTCGTCAGCCCCAGCATTTT.

The chain carries TRBV19 and TRBJ2-2, with D perhaps TRBD2 (7 bases). The CDR3 is 15 residues long. Trimming cost V 8 bases and J 6 bases, with 19 bases left between them. Germline CDR1 and CDR2: LNHDA and SQIVND (reference sequence). The CDR3 here is CASGPTGRGPGELFF. The CDR3 DNA is TGTGCCAGTGGACCTACAGGGAGGGGACCCGGGGAGCTGTTTTTT.

V is TRBV3-1 (or the pseudogene TRBV3-2) and J is TRBJ2-5, with 7 positions matching TRBD1. The ends lost 5 bases at V and 4 bases at J; junction bases unmatched: 4. There are 13 residues in the CDR3. CDR1 is LGHDT, CDR2 YNNKEL, per germline (reference sequence). As DNA, the CDR3 is TGTGCCAGCAGCAACAGGGGCGGAGAGACCCAGTACTTC. Translation gives CASSNRGGETQYF.

The chain carries TRBV5-1 and TRBJ2-4, with 9 bases lining up with TRBD1. Germline CDR1 and CDR2: SGHRS and YFSETQ. The J segment lost 0 bases and the V segment lost 4 bases, leaving 11 bases of the junction unmatched. The CDR3 consists of 18 residues. The CDR3 DNA sequence: TGCGCCAGCAGCGCCAGCTACCGGGACAGGGTAGCCAAAAACATTCAGTACTTC. Its translation is CASSASYRDRVAKNIQYF. Full variable domain (outside the CDR3, taken from reference TRBV5-1 and TRBJ2-4): KAGVTQTPRYLIKTRGQQVTLSCSPISGHRSVSWYQQTPGQGLQFLFEYFSETQRNKGNFPGRFSGRQFSNSRSEMNVSTLELGDSALYLCASSASYRDRVAKNIQYFGAGTRLSVL.

The V and J genes are TRBV7-3 and TRBJ2-3, with no clear D. V was trimmed by 3 bases and J by 2 bases, leaving 6 bases between them. The CDR3 loop spans 13 amino acids. Germline V lookup: CDR1 SGHTA, CDR2 FQGTGA. The CDR3, as DNA: TGTGCCAGCAGCTTGAGGCCCACAGATACGCAGTATTTT. Translation gives CASSLRPTDTQYF.

The chain recombines TRBV29-1 with TRBJ1-2, with 7 bases lining up with TRBD1. Per germline, CDR1 SQVTM and CDR2 ANQGSEA. V was pared by 4 bases and J by 6 bases, with 14 bases of the junction left unmatched. CDR3 length: 15 residues. CDR3 in amino acids: CSVGAGQDELNGYTF. The CDR3 DNA follows: TGCAGCGTTGGGGCCGGACAGGACGAGTTGAATGGCTACACCTTC.

This clone has a single count. The chain employs TRBV12-3 or TRBV12-4 and TRBJ2-1; the D gene is possibly TRBD2 (6 bases). The V gene lost 3 bases and the J gene lost 3 bases, with 6 bases spanning the gap. The CDR3 length is 13 residues. The CDR3 region is CASSFSGYNEQFF. The CDR3 bases are TGTGCCAGCAGTTTTAGCGGCTACAATGAGCAGTTCTTC.

About this clone itself: This CDR3 is also generated by other DNA sequences in the sample. The chain joins TRBV5-1 to TRBJ1-2, with D perhaps TRBD1 (5 bases). V dropped 0 bases and J dropped 5 bases, with 8 bases sitting between them. In germline, CDR1 is SGHRS, CDR2 YFSETQ. The CDR3 consists of 13 residues. CDR3 bases: TGCGCCAGCAGCTTGGATCAGGGATATGGCTACACCTTC. Encoded protein: CASSLDQGYGYTF.

The J gene is TRBJ2-6, the V gene TRBV4-2; TRBD2 agrees at 10 bases. The CDR3 consists of 20 residues. Looked up from germline, CDR1 is LGHNA and CDR2 is YNFKEQ. The ends lost 0 bases at V and 0 bases at J; junction bases unmatched: 8. The CDR3 loop reads CASSQEVRAGGISGANVLTF. The CDR3 region has the DNA TGTGCCAGCAGCCAAGAGGTCAGAGCGGGGGGGATCTCTGGGGCCAACGTCCTGACTTTC.

The chain has TRBV15 and TRBJ1-1; the D is unclear. This CDR3 contains 13 residues. V lost 5 bases and J 0 bases, leaving 7 bases between the germline ends. Germline V gene lookup returns CDR1 LNHNV and CDR2 YYDKDF (reference sequence). CDR3 sequence reads: CATSESLNTEAFF. The CDR3 DNA follows: TGTGCCACCAGCGAGAGCCTGAACACTGAAGCTTTCTTT.

The J gene is TRBJ2-1, the V gene TRBV4-1, with D hard to call. This CDR3 spans 11 amino acids. Germline CDR1 and CDR2: MGHRA and YSYEKL. Trimming removed 1 base at V and 13 bases at J, with 8 bases between. This CDR3 reads CASSQARVQFF. Written as DNA, the CDR3 is TGCGCCAGCAGCCAAGCCCGGGTACAGTTCTTC.